These 14 T cell receptor beta chains originate from one sample sequenced in a study of cytomegalovirus exposure and HLA in healthy donors. PCR involved 60 Vbeta and 13 Jbeta primers. Libraries were prepared by immunoSEQ multiplex PCR; TCRdb keeps only in-frame clonotypes and omits some of them. The sample lists 130,000 or so clones, around 80% occurring once. The sequenced sample was PBMCs. These receptors were collected from a man aged 30 to 39 in good health and CMV-seronegative.

The chain joins TRBV6-1 to TRBJ1-5; TRBD1 might be the D (6 bases). The germline V and J ends were trimmed by 4 bases and 3 bases, with 13 bases remaining between them. CDR1 MNHNS and CDR2 SASEGT come from the germline V gene. CDR3 size: 15 residues. DNA of the CDR3: TGTGCCAGCAGTGGATACAGGGCCATCAATCAGCCCCAGCATTTT. Encoded protein: CASSGYRAINQPQHF.

The rearrangement joins TRBV6-6 to TRBJ2-6; no definite D call. Germline assignment: CDR1 MNHNY and CDR2 SVGAGI (reference sequence). Trimming stripped 4 bases from V and 0 bases from J, with 7 bases between. This CDR3 is 15 amino acids long. The CDR3 nucleotides read TGTGCCAGCAGTTCTGAGCCCTCTGGGGCCAACGTCCTGACTTTC. Translated: CASSSEPSGANVLTF.

For the CDR3, the DNA is TGTGCCAGCAGTGAAGGGCTGACAGGATCCTACGAGCAGTACTTC. Translating it yields CASSEGLTGSYEQYF. V is TRBV6-1 and J is TRBJ2-7, with D perhaps matching TRBD1 (6 bases). CDR1 MNHNS and CDR2 SASEGT come from the germline V gene. There are 15 residues in the CDR3. With 1 base removed from V and 1 base from J, the gap between germline ends came to 11 bases.

V is TRBV7-9 and J is TRBJ2-2, with unresolved D. The V and J ends lost 2 bases and 0 bases respectively, with 7 bases between them. From germline, CDR1 is SEHNR and CDR2 FQNEAQ (reference sequence). This CDR3 comprises 15 residues. CDR3 amino acids: CASSLFPANTGELFF. The CDR3 bases are TGTGCCAGCAGCTTATTCCCCGCGAACACCGGGGAGCTGTTTTTT.

This clone was counted between two and nine times. J is TRBJ1-6 and V is TRBV7-2, with a weak D call TRBD1 (5 bases). Deletions cut 2 bases from V and 14 bases from J, with 13 bases between. Germline CDR1 SGHTA, CDR2 FQGNSA. CDR3 length: 13 residues. CDR3 sequence: CASSLSPTGTLHF. The CDR3 bases are TGTGCCAGCAGCTTAAGCCCCACAGGTACCCTCCACTTT.

This chain uses TRBV10-3 with TRBJ2-5; tentatively, D is TRBD2 (6 bases). The CDR3 totals 14 residues. V lost 5 bases, J lost 4 bases, and 14 bases lay in between. The germline V gene has CDR1 ENHRY and CDR2 SYGVKD. CDR3 residues: CAISPGEYGETQYF. Here the CDR3 DNA reads TGTGCCATCAGTCCGGGGGAATATGGAGAGACCCAGTACTTC.

The chain links TRBV30 to TRBJ2-5; TRBD2 matches at 9 bases. This CDR3 is 13 amino acids long. Looked up from germline, CDR1 is GTSNPN and CDR2 is SVGIG (reference sequence). The J segment lost 5 bases and the V segment lost 2 bases, leaving 3 bases of the junction unmatched. The CDR3 DNA reads TGTGCCTGGAGTAACAGCGGGAGGGAGACCCAGTACTTC. It codes for CAWSNSGRETQYF.

This chain links TRBV5-1 with TRBJ1-4, with D unresolved. CDR3 size: 14 residues. V was shortened by 0 bases and J by 7 bases, with 10 bases between the two germline ends. Germline lookup yields CDR1 SGHRS and CDR2 YFSETQ. For the CDR3, the DNA is TGCGCCAGCAGCTTGGCCGGGGATAGTGAAAAACTGTTTTTT. This translates into CASSLAGDSEKLFF.

The gene calls are TRBV29-1 and TRBJ2-1; D perhaps matches TRBD2 (5 bases). The CDR3 spans 16 residues. Trimming stripped 2 bases from V and 4 bases from J, with 18 bases between. From germline, CDR1 is SQVTM and CDR2 ANQGSEA. The CDR3 reads CSVERFSASLYNEQFF. CDR3 coding DNA: TGCAGCGTTGAAAGGTTTAGCGCATCCCTTTACAATGAGCAGTTCTTC.

The chain carries TRBV6-4 and TRBJ2-3, with a tentative D call TRBD1 (5 bases). The CDR3 runs to 13 residues. The germline gives CDR1 MRHNA, CDR2 SNTAGT. V shed 2 bases and J shed 4 bases, with 7 bases lying between them. This CDR3 reads CASSDGAADTQYF. The CDR3 bases are TGTGCCAGCAGTGACGGGGCGGCAGATACGCAGTATTTT.

The chain uses TRBV9 and TRBJ1-1; TRBD1 is a possible D gene (6 bases). Germline V gives CDR1 SGDLS, CDR2 YYNGEE. The CDR3 has 15 amino acids. Trimming pared 0 bases from V and 4 bases from J, leaving 13 bases between. The CDR3 sequence: CASSVVGRGATEAFF. DNA for the CDR3: TGTGCCAGCAGCGTAGTGGGCAGGGGAGCCACTGAAGCTTTCTTT.

V and J are TRBV10-1 and TRBJ2-1; D ambiguous. V was shortened by 3 bases and J by 8 bases, with 5 bases between the two germline ends. This CDR3 comprises 11 residues. Germline-derived CDR1 and CDR2 are WNHNN and SYGVQD (reference sequence). This chain's CDR3 is CASSDRDEQFF. The CDR3 DNA reads TGCGCCAGCAGTGATAGAGATGAGCAGTTCTTC.

This rearrangement joins TRBV27 to TRBJ2-3, with 11 bases lining up with TRBD2. With 3 bases clipped from V and 3 bases from J, the junction kept 2 bases outside the gene matches. This CDR3 comprises 15 residues. The germline gives CDR1 MNHEY, CDR2 SMNVEV (reference sequence). The CDR3 here is CASSFSSGRTDTQYF. CDR3 nucleotide sequence: TGTGCCAGCAGTTTCTCTAGCGGGAGGACAGATACGCAGTATTTT.

This clone was counted between two and nine times. The chain is built from TRBV6-5 and TRBJ2-5; D is undetermined. This CDR3 spans 13 amino acids. Germline V lookup: CDR1 MNHEY, CDR2 SVGAGI. V lost 6 bases to trimming and J lost 2 bases, with 10 bases between them. The CDR3 region is CASSSHTQETQYF. CDR3 nucleotide sequence: TGTGCCAGCAGCTCACACACACAAGAGACCCAGTACTTC.